The rows below give T cell receptor beta chains drawn from one sample of a study of neoadjuvant anti-PD-1 for oral cavity cancer. Using immunoSEQ multiplex PCR, the repertoire was profiled, and TCRdb retains in-frame clones only, with some absent. Of over 65,000 clones in the sample, 80% to 90% were seen once. Sample: PBMCs, taken after nivolumab (anti-PD-1) treatment. The receptors originated from a person between 40 and 79 years old with oral cavity squamous cell carcinoma. Each CDR3 is given with its conserved first and last residue.

CDR3	V	J
CASSVGTGIQPQHF	TRBV6-1	TRBJ1-5
CASIRTGFTGELFF	TRBV27	TRBJ2-2
CAWSTVGRGRGADTQYF	TRBV30	TRBJ2-3
CASSYSRPYNEQFF	TRBV6-5	TRBJ2-1
CASSQTGTSWGTQYF	TRBV7-7	TRBJ2-5
CASSRGPITEAFF	TRBV11-3	TRBJ1-1
CASSFWAGYTF	TRBV28	TRBJ1-2
CASRAGPSGANVLTF	TRBV6-5	TRBJ2-6
CASSLQTTGANVLTF	TRBV4-1	TRBJ2-6
CASSLLAGEVPGKTQYF	TRBV27	TRBJ2-5
CASSGQEVAETQYF	TRBV19	TRBJ2-5
CASSTPGRNTGELFF	TRBV28	TRBJ2-2
CASSPLYEQYF	TRBV5-6	TRBJ2-7
CASSQVGQRNEKLFF	TRBV4-1	TRBJ1-4
CAISGTVAGAQGGGEQYF	TRBV10-3	TRBJ2-7
CASSPLGLPQETQYF	TRBV4-1	TRBJ2-5
CASRGMVTNQPQHF	TRBV6-1	TRBJ1-5
CASSRGQSLSGANVLTF	TRBV28	TRBJ2-6
CASSPTVGRVSEQYF	TRBV4-1	TRBJ2-7
CASSLGLTEAFF	TRBV5-1	TRBJ1-1
CASSLDQGGHEKLFF	TRBV5-1	TRBJ1-4
CASGSGVTYEQYF	TRBV19	TRBJ2-7
CASSYYPPGRAYEQYF	TRBV6-5	TRBJ2-7
CASSPIQRGGAETQYF	TRBV18	TRBJ2-5
CASTVSGRSGETQYF	TRBV10-2	TRBJ2-5
CASSKVTGEYYEQYF	TRBV21-1	TRBJ2-7
CASRHARRAGGNEQYF	TRBV11-2	TRBJ2-7
CASSPGGRGELFF	TRBV6-6	TRBJ2-2
CASSFQGASGYTF	TRBV7-9	TRBJ1-2
CASGSGTWGYGYTF	TRBV5-5	TRBJ1-2
CASSSTGAGGYTF	TRBV28	TRBJ1-2
CASSALGGSGNTIYF	TRBV6-1	TRBJ1-3
CASSSRPGNEQYF	TRBV6-5	TRBJ2-7